The source of this T cell receptor beta chain is a study of CD8 T cells in ankylosing spondylitis. Study conclusions and caveats: According to the report, clones linked to the disease were significantly enriched in matched synovial fluid samples taken from ankylosing spondylitis patients. As for the disease-linked clones, they showed a CD8+ phenotype and occurred at relatively low frequencies in peripheral blood. Reactive arthritis synovial fluid and blood previously showed some of these motif variants.

In its sample, this clonotype was seen many times. The antigen is not known. CDR1 is SGHRS and CDR2 is YFSETQ in the germline V gene. J gave up 2 bases and V 6 bases, and 7 bases lay outside the gene matches. CDR3 size: 16 residues. MiXCR, applied by TCRdb to the 5' RACE reads, yields one record per CDR3 protein. Found here are under 250,000 distinct CDR3 sequences, under 12% of them singletons; the top ten hold roughly 2.5%. Sample: blood, either unsorted or a sorted T cell fraction (not recorded which). The J gene is TRBJ2-1, the V gene TRBV5-1; 11 nucleotides align to TRBD2. The TCR sequence derives from a male donor with ankylosing spondylitis or in good health (not recorded which). CDR3 in amino acids: CASTPSGGITYNEQFF. In DNA form, the CDR3 reads TGCGCCAGCACCCCTAGCGGGGGGATAACCTACAATGAGCAGTTCTTC.